This entry describes one T cell receptor (beta chain). No antigen is known for it. The sample comes from a study of naive and memory T cell subsets. Two oligonucleotides, mixed equimolar, formed the beta constant-region primer covering TRBC1 and TRBC2. Four rounds of PCR amplified the ligated cDNA using nested alpha and beta constant-region primers plus SP2. TCRdb reanalysed the UMI-ligation and nested PCR reads using MiXCR and keeps one entry per CDR3 protein. The table lists 90,000 to 120,000 distinct CDR3 sequences, about 14% of them singletons, with about 3% in the top ten. V gave up 7 bases and J gave up 1 base; unmatched junction bases: 0. Per the germline V gene, CDR1 is SQVTM and CDR2 is ANQGSEA. The CDR3 is 12 amino acids. Points from the study as a whole: Possibly reflecting memory cells re-expressing CD45RA, a few larger clonotypes occurred in naive repertoires, especially CD8.

The V call is TRBV29-1, the J call TRBJ2-2; the match to TRBD1 covers 7 bases. The sequencing sample was made of naive CD8+ T cells from blood. This clonotype originated in a human donor in good health. The CDR3 loop is CSGTGNTGELFF. DNA of the CDR3: TGCAGCGGGACAGGGAACACCGGGGAGCTGTTTTTT.